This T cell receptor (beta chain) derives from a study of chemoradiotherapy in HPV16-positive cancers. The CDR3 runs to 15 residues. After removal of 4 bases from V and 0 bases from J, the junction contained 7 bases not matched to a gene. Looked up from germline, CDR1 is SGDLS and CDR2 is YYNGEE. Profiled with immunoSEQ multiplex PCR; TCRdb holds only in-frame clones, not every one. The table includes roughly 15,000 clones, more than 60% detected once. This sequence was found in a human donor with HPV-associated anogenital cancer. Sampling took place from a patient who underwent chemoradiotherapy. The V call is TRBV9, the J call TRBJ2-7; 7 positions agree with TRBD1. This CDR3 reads CASSPSGTVSYEQYF. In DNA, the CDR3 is TGTGCCAGCAGCCCATCCGGGACAGTCTCCTACGAGCAGTACTTC. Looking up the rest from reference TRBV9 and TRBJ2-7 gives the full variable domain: DSGVTQTPKHLITATGQRVTLRCSPRSGDLSVYWYQQSLDQGLQFLIQYYNGEERAKGNILERFSAQQFPDLHSELNLSSLELGDSALYFCASSPSGTVSYEQYFGPGTRLTVT.